The clone carrying this T cell receptor (beta chain) came up once. Produced via immunoSEQ multiplex PCR; TCRdb's table is partial and in-frame only. The data show tens of thousands of clones, 83% seen once. Trimming shortened V by 1 base and J by 5 bases, and 7 bases separated the two germline ends. Germline V CDR1 and CDR2: SGHTA, FQGNSA. The CDR3 extends over 13 amino acids. The record originates from a study of control samples from healthy donors and cancer patients. This receptor was identified in a man aged 60 to 69 with head and neck cancer. The J gene is TRBJ2-3, the V gene TRBV7-2, with D unclear. The sample consisted of PBMCs. CDR3 coding DNA: TGTGCCAGCAGCTTAGAAAGGGTAGATACGCAGTATTTT. This encodes CASSLERVDTQYF. Complete variable domain (other parts from reference TRBV7-2 and TRBJ2-3): GAGVSQSPSNKVTEKGKDVELRCDPISGHTALYWYRQSLGQGLEFLIYFQGNSAPDKSGLPSDRFSAERTGGSVSTLTIQRTQQEDSAVYLCASSLERVDTQYFGPGTRLTVL.